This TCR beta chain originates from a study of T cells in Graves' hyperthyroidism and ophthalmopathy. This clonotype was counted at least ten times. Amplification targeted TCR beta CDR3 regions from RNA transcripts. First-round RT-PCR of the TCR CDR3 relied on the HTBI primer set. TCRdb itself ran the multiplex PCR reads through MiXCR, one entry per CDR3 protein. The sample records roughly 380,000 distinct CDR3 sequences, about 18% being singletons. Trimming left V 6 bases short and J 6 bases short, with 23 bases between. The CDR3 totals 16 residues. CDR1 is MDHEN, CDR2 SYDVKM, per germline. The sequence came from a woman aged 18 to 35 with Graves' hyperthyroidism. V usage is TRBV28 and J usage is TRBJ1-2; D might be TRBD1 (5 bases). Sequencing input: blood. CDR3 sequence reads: CASSPYYGTRRDGYTF. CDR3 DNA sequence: TGTGCCAGCAGCCCCTATTATGGGACCAGAAGAGATGGCTACACCTTC.